This is a list of T cell receptor beta chains from one sample in a study of glioma-infiltrating T cells after dendritic cell vaccination. Libraries were prepared by immunoSEQ multiplex PCR; TCRdb keeps only in-frame clonotypes and omits some of them. The sample holds some 73,000 clones; around 79% are singletons and the top ten take around 2.3%. The sample was blood, taken before dendritic cell vaccination. All receptors come from a human donor with glioblastoma. Both conserved end residues are part of each CDR3. Fields, in order: D gene, J gene, clone size, V gene, CDR3 protein, CDR3 DNA. D genes are given only for firm matches. Clone size is not always given. Where it is, it says once, few, many or a class for expanded clones.

D gene: NA; J gene: TRBJ1-1; clone size: NA; V gene: TRBV27; CDR3 protein: CASRRGRATEAFF; CDR3 DNA: TGTGCCAGCAGGCGGGGGAGGGCCACTGAAGCTTTCTTT
D gene: TRBD1; J gene: TRBJ1-3; clone size: NA; V gene: TRBV5-5; CDR3 protein: CASSLTGDLTLNTIYF; CDR3 DNA: TGTGCCAGCAGCTTAACAGGGGACTTGACGTTAAACACCATATATTTT
D gene: TRBD1; J gene: TRBJ1-5; clone size: NA; V gene: TRBV7-2; CDR3 protein: CASSLGQMIRQPQHF; CDR3 DNA: TGTGCCAGCAGCCTGGGACAGATGATCCGTCAGCCCCAGCATTTT
D gene: NA; J gene: TRBJ1-3; clone size: NA; V gene: TRBV6-1; CDR3 protein: CASSHGNTIYF; CDR3 DNA: TGTGCCAGCAGTCATGGAAACACCATATATTTT
D gene: TRBD2; J gene: TRBJ2-4; clone size: NA; V gene: TRBV6-5; CDR3 protein: CASRGGGQNIQYF; CDR3 DNA: TGTGCCAGCAGAGGCGGGGGGCAAAACATTCAGTACTTC
D gene: TRBD1; J gene: TRBJ1-5; clone size: NA; V gene: TRBV27; CDR3 protein: CASIGGQGAGDVNQPQHF; CDR3 DNA: TGTGCCAGCATTGGGGGACAGGGGGCTGGTGACGTGAATCAGCCCCAGCATTTT
D gene: TRBD2; J gene: TRBJ2-3; clone size: NA; V gene: TRBV7-9; CDR3 protein: CASRTKPGLAGTSTDTQYF; CDR3 DNA: TGTGCCAGCAGGACGAAACCGGGACTAGCGGGCACCAGCACAGATACGCAGTATTTT
D gene: TRBD1; J gene: TRBJ1-5; clone size: NA; V gene: TRBV25-1; CDR3 protein: CASSALQTGIDQPQHF; CDR3 DNA: TGTGCCAGCAGTGCCCTTCAGACAGGGATAGATCAGCCCCAGCATTTT
D gene: NA; J gene: TRBJ2-1; clone size: NA; V gene: TRBV6-4; CDR3 protein: CASSPGFYNEQFF; CDR3 DNA: TGTGCCAGCAGCCCGGGATTTTACAATGAGCAGTTCTTC
D gene: TRBD1; J gene: TRBJ1-4; clone size: NA; V gene: TRBV5-4; CDR3 protein: CASSWDSSNEKLFF; CDR3 DNA: TGTGCCAGCAGCTGGGACAGTTCTAATGAAAAACTGTTTTTT
D gene: NA; J gene: TRBJ2-1; clone size: NA; V gene: TRBV2; CDR3 protein: CASRAQGRDYNEQFF; CDR3 DNA: TGTGCCAGCAGGGCCCAAGGGCGGGATTACAATGAGCAGTTCTTC
D gene: TRBD1; J gene: TRBJ2-7; clone size: NA; V gene: TRBV4-2; CDR3 protein: CASSQDMGQGNDKQYF; CDR3 DNA: TGTGCCAGCAGCCAAGATATGGGACAGGGAAACGATAAGCAGTACTTC
D gene: TRBD1; J gene: TRBJ1-3; clone size: NA; V gene: TRBV25-1; CDR3 protein: CASSPLDRAGNTIYF; CDR3 DNA: TGTGCCAGCAGCCCCCTGGACAGGGCTGGAAACACCATATATTTT
D gene: NA; J gene: TRBJ2-7; clone size: NA; V gene: TRBV18; CDR3 protein: CASSPKIGQSSYEQYF; CDR3 DNA: TGTGCCAGCTCACCCAAGATCGGACAGAGCTCCTACGAGCAGTACTTC
D gene: NA; J gene: TRBJ2-1; clone size: NA; V gene: TRBV7-9; CDR3 protein: CASSPRQGYYNEQFF; CDR3 DNA: TGTGCCAGCAGCCCGAGGCAGGGCTACTACAATGAGCAGTTCTTC
D gene: NA; J gene: TRBJ2-3; clone size: NA; V gene: TRBV2; CDR3 protein: CASSLGADTQYF; CDR3 DNA: TGTGCCAGCAGCTTAGGGGCAGATACGCAGTATTTT
D gene: NA; J gene: TRBJ2-1; clone size: NA; V gene: TRBV2; CDR3 protein: CASSERQANEQFF; CDR3 DNA: TGTGCCAGCAGTGAAAGGCAGGCCAATGAGCAGTTCTTC
D gene: NA; J gene: TRBJ1-6; clone size: once; V gene: TRBV21-1; CDR3 protein: CASSKGDPGYGYNSPLHF; CDR3 DNA: TGTGCCAGCAGCAAAGGAGACCCAGGGTACGGCTATAATTCACCCCTCCACTTT
D gene: NA; J gene: TRBJ2-5; clone size: NA; V gene: TRBV6-1; CDR3 protein: CASSVLGGRRQETQYF; CDR3 DNA: TGTGCCAGCAGTGTCCTTGGCGGAAGACGACAAGAGACCCAGTACTTC
D gene: NA; J gene: TRBJ1-5; clone size: NA; V gene: TRBV6-1; CDR3 protein: CASSEVSSNQPQHF; CDR3 DNA: TGTGCCAGCAGTGAAGTCAGTAGCAATCAGCCCCAGCATTTT
D gene: NA; J gene: TRBJ1-1; clone size: NA; V gene: TRBV19; CDR3 protein: CASRYGTNMNTEAFF; CDR3 DNA: TGTGCCAGTAGATACGGGACAAATATGAACACTGAAGCTTTCTTT
D gene: NA; J gene: TRBJ2-1; clone size: NA; V gene: TRBV10-3; CDR3 protein: CAISESSGGTYNEQFF; CDR3 DNA: TGTGCCATCAGTGAGTCTTCTGGGGGGACCTACAATGAGCAGTTCTTC
D gene: TRBD1; J gene: TRBJ2-3; clone size: NA; V gene: TRBV2; CDR3 protein: CATLGQGFVPDTQYF; CDR3 DNA: TGTGCCACCCTCGGACAGGGCTTTGTTCCTGATACGCAGTATTTT
D gene: TRBD1; J gene: TRBJ2-3; clone size: few; V gene: TRBV6-6; CDR3 protein: CASSWTGEGTDTQYF; CDR3 DNA: TGTGCCAGCAGTTGGACAGGAGAGGGCACAGATACGCAGTATTTT
D gene: NA; J gene: TRBJ2-5; clone size: NA; V gene: TRBV30; CDR3 protein: CAWSSEETQYF; CDR3 DNA: TGTGCCTGGAGTTCAGAAGAGACCCAGTACTTC
D gene: NA; J gene: TRBJ2-1; clone size: NA; V gene: TRBV18; CDR3 protein: CASQPGLSSYNEQFF; CDR3 DNA: TGTGCCAGCCAACCCGGACTTAGCTCCTACAATGAGCAGTTCTTC
D gene: NA; J gene: TRBJ1-2; clone size: NA; V gene: TRBV2; CDR3 protein: CASSQEGYGYTF; CDR3 DNA: TGTGCCAGCAGCCAGGAAGGCTATGGCTACACCTTC
D gene: TRBD2; J gene: TRBJ2-3; clone size: NA; V gene: TRBV5-1; CDR3 protein: CASSFKPNSGSGGTQYF; CDR3 DNA: TGCGCCAGCAGCTTTAAACCGAATAGCGGGAGCGGAGGTACGCAGTATTTT
D gene: TRBD1; J gene: TRBJ1-4; clone size: NA; V gene: TRBV30; CDR3 protein: CAWSVGTGVEKLFF; CDR3 DNA: TGTGCCTGGAGTGTAGGGACAGGGGTGGAAAAACTGTTTTTT
D gene: NA; J gene: TRBJ2-2; clone size: NA; V gene: TRBV10-3; CDR3 protein: CAISESLALDGELFF; CDR3 DNA: TGTGCCATCAGTGAGTCCCTAGCACTGGACGGGGAGCTGTTTTTT
D gene: NA; J gene: TRBJ2-4; clone size: NA; V gene: TRBV19; CDR3 protein: CASSSLRQKNIQYF; CDR3 DNA: TGTGCCAGTAGTAGTCTGAGACAGAAAAACATTCAGTACTTC
D gene: TRBD1; J gene: TRBJ1-1; clone size: once; V gene: TRBV18; CDR3 protein: CASSRDRANTEAFF; CDR3 DNA: TGTGCCAGCTCACGAGACAGGGCTAACACTGAAGCTTTCTTT
D gene: TRBD2; J gene: TRBJ2-7; clone size: NA; V gene: TRBV6-5; CDR3 protein: CASSYAGTSGPYEQYF; CDR3 DNA: TGTGCCAGCAGTTACGCCGGGACTAGCGGGCCCTACGAGCAGTACTTC
D gene: TRBD2; J gene: TRBJ2-1; clone size: NA; V gene: TRBV30; CDR3 protein: CAWSETSGPEGFF; CDR3 DNA: TGTGCCTGGAGTGAGACTAGCGGTCCCGAGGGGTTCTTC
D gene: TRBD2; J gene: TRBJ2-5; clone size: NA; V gene: TRBV19; CDR3 protein: CASSIVRLAGAQETQYF; CDR3 DNA: TGTGCCAGTAGTATAGTTCGGCTAGCGGGGGCACAAGAGACCCAGTACTTC
D gene: TRBD1; J gene: TRBJ1-1; clone size: NA; V gene: TRBV7-2; CDR3 protein: CASSSAGTGGLGTEAFF; CDR3 DNA: TGTGCCAGCAGCTCAGCCGGGACAGGGGGCCTCGGCACTGAAGCTTTCTTT
D gene: TRBD2; J gene: TRBJ2-1; clone size: NA; V gene: TRBV13; CDR3 protein: CASSFRSGGPSYNEQFF; CDR3 DNA: TGTGCCAGCAGCTTTCGGAGCGGGGGGCCCTCCTACAATGAGCAGTTCTTC
D gene: TRBD2; J gene: TRBJ2-1; clone size: once; V gene: TRBV2; CDR3 protein: CTSSVLAGTFTLDEQFF; CDR3 DNA: TGTACCAGCAGTGTTCTAGCGGGGACGTTTACGCTAGATGAGCAGTTCTTC
D gene: NA; J gene: TRBJ2-1; clone size: once; V gene: TRBV7-9; CDR3 protein: CASRRDGSAYNEQFF; CDR3 DNA: TGTGCCAGCAGACGAGACGGGTCTGCCTACAATGAGCAGTTCTTC
D gene: TRBD1; J gene: TRBJ2-1; clone size: NA; V gene: TRBV6-5; CDR3 protein: CASSQDRVSYNEQFF; CDR3 DNA: TGTGCCAGCAGTCAGGACAGGGTCTCCTACAATGAGCAGTTCTTC
D gene: NA; J gene: TRBJ1-2; clone size: NA; V gene: TRBV5-1; CDR3 protein: CASSLQGNYGYTF; CDR3 DNA: TGCGCCAGCAGCTTACAGGGCAACTATGGCTACACCTTC
D gene: NA; J gene: TRBJ2-7; clone size: NA; V gene: TRBV5-1; CDR3 protein: CASSREAGPEQYF; CDR3 DNA: TGCGCCAGCAGTCGAGAGGCAGGGCCAGAGCAGTACTTC
D gene: TRBD1; J gene: TRBJ1-5; clone size: NA; V gene: TRBV6-5; CDR3 protein: CASSTGQGAQPQHF; CDR3 DNA: TGTGCCAGCAGTACGGGACAGGGGGCTCAGCCCCAGCATTTT
D gene: TRBD1; J gene: TRBJ1-1; clone size: NA; V gene: TRBV5-1; CDR3 protein: CASSMRTGGEEAFF; CDR3 DNA: TGCGCCAGCAGCATGCGGACAGGGGGAGAGGAAGCTTTCTTT
D gene: TRBD1; J gene: TRBJ1-2; clone size: few; V gene: TRBV4-1; CDR3 protein: CASSQETGTYGYTF; CDR3 DNA: TGCGCCAGCAGCCAAGAGACAGGGACCTATGGCTACACCTTC
D gene: TRBD2; J gene: TRBJ2-1; clone size: NA; V gene: TRBV9; CDR3 protein: CASSPTSGRSNEQFF; CDR3 DNA: TGTGCCAGCAGCCCGACTAGCGGGAGGAGCAATGAGCAGTTCTTC
D gene: NA; J gene: TRBJ2-3; clone size: NA; V gene: TRBV19; CDR3 protein: CASRWSVTQYF; CDR3 DNA: TGTGCCAGTAGATGGAGTGTTACGCAGTATTTT
D gene: TRBD2; J gene: TRBJ2-7; clone size: NA; V gene: TRBV11-2; CDR3 protein: CASSRGLANYEQYF; CDR3 DNA: TGTGCCAGCAGCCGGGGACTAGCGAACTACGAGCAGTACTTC
D gene: NA; J gene: TRBJ2-1; clone size: NA; V gene: TRBV5-5; CDR3 protein: CASIRENEQFF; CDR3 DNA: TGTGCCAGCATCCGGGAAAATGAGCAGTTCTTC
D gene: TRBD1; J gene: TRBJ1-1; clone size: NA; V gene: TRBV7-2; CDR3 protein: CASSPRQGKTEAFF; CDR3 DNA: TGTGCCAGCAGCCCTAGACAGGGTAAGACTGAAGCTTTCTTT
D gene: NA; J gene: TRBJ2-3; clone size: NA; V gene: TRBV5-1; CDR3 protein: CASSPGEITDTQYF; CDR3 DNA: TGCGCCAGCAGCCCTGGGGAGATCACAGATACGCAGTATTTT
D gene: TRBD1; J gene: TRBJ1-6; clone size: NA; V gene: TRBV2; CDR3 protein: CASSRQGATLNSPLHF; CDR3 DNA: TGTGCCAGCAGTAGACAGGGGGCGACGTTGAATTCACCCCTCCACTTT
D gene: NA; J gene: TRBJ1-4; clone size: NA; V gene: TRBV19; CDR3 protein: CASGRVPTEKLFF; CDR3 DNA: TGTGCCAGTGGGAGGGTGCCCACTGAAAAACTGTTTTTT
D gene: TRBD2; J gene: TRBJ2-1; clone size: once; V gene: TRBV6-1; CDR3 protein: CASSLERGVYNEQFF; CDR3 DNA: TGTGCCAGCAGTCTCGAGCGGGGGGTATACAATGAGCAGTTCTTC
D gene: NA; J gene: TRBJ2-1; clone size: few; V gene: TRBV29-1; CDR3 protein: CSVDRDDSYNEQFF; CDR3 DNA: TGCAGCGTGGACCGGGATGACTCGTACAATGAGCAGTTCTTC